This TCR beta chain appears in the sequencing data of a study of CD8+CD57+ T cells in acquired aplastic anemia (dated by TCRdb to between 2018 and 2020). Background for the entire study: DNA extracted from sorted CD4+ and CD8+ cells had a mean of about 3.2 ug, with a range of roughly 0.2 to 30 ug. For healthy donor samples, the average read count was about 9.9 million for CD4+ cells and 11 million to 13 million for CD8+ cells. What the study reported, not specific to this receptor: Roughly 30 CD8+ CDR3 sequences were shared between patients and controls but appeared highly expressed in patients and within their immunodominant clones. Between patients and healthy controls, no significant difference in CD8+ Simpson's diversity was found (P=0.060).

There are many counts of this clonotype. Its antigen is unknown. No base-level quality is on record; no much larger clone is a single base apart. The CDR3 measures 15 amino acids from cysteine to phenylalanine. The retained sequence is limited to the CDR3, 45 bases, with the frame set at the first base. V and J are truncated by 5 bases and 2 bases respectively, leaving an intervening sequence of 15 bases. For CDR1 and CDR2, the germline V gene (reference sequence) lists LNHDA and SQIVND. The study deep-sequenced TCR repertoires of sorted CD4+ and CD8+ blood T cells from severe aplastic anemia patients and healthy subjects. Ficoll-Paque density gradient centrifugation was used to isolate peripheral blood mononuclear cells. Before DNA was extracted, CD4+ and CD8+ T cells were sorted using either FACS or magnetic beads. Profiling of TCR beta VDJ combinations and CDR3 sequences used genomic DNA as the template. An Illumina HiSeq 2000 was the platform used for TCR repertoire sequencing. The authors processed their data as follows. Repertoires were assessed using TRBV/TRBJ rearrangement plots, CDR3 size and DJ length profiles, and Simpson's diversity index. The most abundant DNA sequence in the deep sequencing data was taken as the immunodominant clone. CDR3 amino acid sequences were checked for sharing across subjects and were also compared against the VDJdb database and published repertoires. TCRdb reworked the public reads: Q25 trimming with fastp, MiXCR clone assembly, productive beta chains retained. Rows are combined by CDR3 protein, so each entry shows the most common genes and DNA. The V and J calls follow TCRdb's processing rather than the paper's. This sample gives some 130,000 distinct CDR3 sequences in total; 41% of them show up just once. Together, the top ten hold almost 8.5% of the sample.

The origin of this receptor is a human donor in good health, serving as a control. The V and J segments used are TRBV19 and TRBJ1-2, with TRBD1 as a weak D call on 6 bases. Material for sequencing was sorted CD4+, CD8+, or CD8+CD57+ T cells (not recorded which) from PBMCs. The encoded CDR3 is CASSPLGASNYGYTF. The bases are TGTGCCAGTAGTCCCTTGGGGGCATCGAACTATGGCTACACCTTC.